Below are 9 T cell receptor beta chains sequenced from a single sample in a study of cytomegalovirus exposure and HLA in healthy donors. With 60 Vbeta and 13 Jbeta primers, the PCR was carried out. The table came from immunoSEQ multiplex PCR; TCRdb's copy has only in-frame clones and leaves some out. The sample yields about 270,000 clones, more than 55% seen once. The sequencing sample was made of PBMCs. The receptors derive from a female donor in good health and CMV-seronegative.

The gene calls are TRBV20-1 and TRBJ1-1; D ambiguous. Germline lookup yields CDR1 DFQATT and CDR2 SNEGSKA (reference sequence). The CDR3 contains 11 residues. Trimming stripped 3 bases from V and 3 bases from J, with 5 bases between. Here the CDR3 DNA reads TGCAGTGCTAGCCCCTACACTGAAGCTTTCTTT. Its protein product is CSASPYTEAFF.

This clone was found a few times. This chain connects TRBV30 to TRBJ1-6; D unresolved. Trimming stripped 2 bases from V and 7 bases from J, with 9 bases between. Germline loops: CDR1 GTSNPN, CDR2 SVGIG (reference sequence). The CDR3 is made up of 13 amino acids. The CDR3 spells CAWSPGQNSPLHF. The DNA for the CDR3 is TGTGCCTGGAGTCCGGGTCAGAATTCACCCCTCCACTTT.

This chain links TRBV5-1 with TRBJ2-7; TRBD2 aligns across 10 bases. V dropped 5 bases and J dropped 7; count of bases not matched to a gene: 6. Germline-derived CDR1 and CDR2 are SGHRS and YFSETQ. CDR3 length equals 13 residues. This CDR3 is CASRLAGVREQYF. The CDR3 DNA reads as TGCGCCAGCAGGCTAGCGGGAGTGCGGGAGCAGTACTTC.

V is TRBV5-1 and J is TRBJ1-5; D remains unclear. Germline CDR1 is SGHRS and CDR2 is YFSETQ. The CDR3 covers 14 residues. Deletions cut 4 bases from V and 4 bases from J, with 12 bases between. CDR3 sequence (DNA): TGCGCCAGCAGCGTGGACGGTACTAATCAGCCCCAGCATTTT. Residues: CASSVDGTNQPQHF.

The chain employs TRBV7-2 and TRBJ2-7, with 10 bases identical to TRBD2. CDR1 and CDR2 (germline): SGHTA, FQGNSA. The junction had 6 bases not matched to a gene; V was cut back by 6 bases and J by 4 bases. There are 14 residues in the CDR3. The CDR3 is CASSLAGDRYEQYF. The DNA for the CDR3 is TGTGCCAGCAGTCTAGCGGGAGATAGATACGAGCAGTACTTC. The complete variable domain, with remaining parts taken from reference TRBV7-2 and TRBJ2-7, reads GAGVSQSPSNKVTEKGKDVELRCDPISGHTALYWYRQSLGQGLEFLIYFQGNSAPDKSGLPSDRFSAERTGGSVSTLTIQRTQQEDSAVYLCASSLAGDRYEQYFGPGTRLTVT.

This chain connects TRBV11-3 to TRBJ2-2; D perhaps matches TRBD2 (6 bases). The CDR3 sequence is 14 residues long. V lost 5 bases and J 7 bases, leaving 14 bases between the germline ends. Germline V gene lookup returns CDR1 SGHNT and CDR2 YENEEA. CDR3 sequence (DNA): TGTGCCAGCAGCGGGTGGGAGGATGGCGGGGAGCTGTTTTTT. Its protein is CASSGWEDGGELFF.

The table lists this clone with a few counts. The chain joins TRBV5-1 to TRBJ2-1; 10 positions agree with TRBD2. The CDR3 loop spans 16 amino acids. From germline, CDR1 is SGHRS and CDR2 YFSETQ. The V segment lost 6 bases and the J segment 2 bases; nucleotides outside the gene matches: 8. The DNA for the CDR3 is TGCGCCAGCACCCTGGTGGGACTAGCGACCTACAATGAGCAGTTCTTC. This translates into CASTLVGLATYNEQFF.

The chain combines TRBV7-9 with TRBJ2-5; tentatively, D is TRBD2 (6 bases). The CDR3 spans 13 residues. Trimming took 5 bases from V and 5 from J, leaving 12 bases between them. Germline V CDR1 and CDR2: SEHNR, FQNEAQ (reference sequence). The CDR3 loop is CASSPEGRETQYF. The CDR3 nucleotides are TGTGCCAGCAGCCCGGAGGGCCGTGAGACCCAGTACTTC.

CDR3 DNA sequence: TGTGCCAGCAGCGGACTAGCGGGAGAGATGACAGATACGCAGTATTTT. It encodes CASSGLAGEMTDTQYF. The chain recombines TRBV9 with TRBJ2-3, with 12 bases identical to TRBD2. The CDR3 spans 16 residues. V trimming: 3 bases; J trimming: 3 bases; junction bases outside the gene matches: 5. CDR1 and CDR2 (germline): SGDLS, YYNGEE.